The present TCR beta chain was sequenced within a study of CD4 T cell repertoires in COVID-19. General study results and limits: Sharing of several most expanded SARS-CoV-2-reactive clonotypes across memory subsets suggested intraclonal diversification. SARS-CoV and/or HKU1 spike cultures shared between 7 and 25% of SARS-CoV-2 clonotypes.

About this clone: Its specificity is not known.

Clones were sequenced by immunoSEQ multiplex PCR, and TCRdb holds only the in-frame ones, with some missing. This sample yields about 75,000 clones, of which around 82% are seen a single time; over 0.45% belongs to the top ten. Samples came from patients recovered from mild-to-severe COVID-19. No culture step preceded sequencing of the ex vivo isolated memory T cells. J lost 11 bases, V lost 4 bases, and 12 bases had no gene match. Germline V gene sequence: CDR1 KGHSH, CDR2 LQKENI. This CDR3 comprises 15 residues. The gene calls are TRBV18 and TRBJ2-1; 9 bases match TRBD1. This receptor was identified in a human donor who had COVID-19. The sequencing used CD4+ T cells from peripheral blood, collected after recovery from COVID-19. The CDR3 loop is CASSLGTGSEEKQFF. DNA for the CDR3: TGTGCCAGCTCACTCGGGACAGGGAGTGAGGAAAAGCAGTTCTTC.